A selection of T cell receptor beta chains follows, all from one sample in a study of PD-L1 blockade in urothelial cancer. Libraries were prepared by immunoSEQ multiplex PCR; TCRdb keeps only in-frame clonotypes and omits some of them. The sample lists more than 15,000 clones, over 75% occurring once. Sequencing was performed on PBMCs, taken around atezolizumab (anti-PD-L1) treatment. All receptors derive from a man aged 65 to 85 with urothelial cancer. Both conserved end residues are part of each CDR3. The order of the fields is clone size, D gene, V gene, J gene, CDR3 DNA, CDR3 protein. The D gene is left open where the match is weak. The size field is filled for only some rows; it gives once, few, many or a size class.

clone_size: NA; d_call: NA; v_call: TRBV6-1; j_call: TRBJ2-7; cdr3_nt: TGTGCCAGCAAGGCTGGGACATATTACGAGCAGTACTTC; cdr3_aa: CASKAGTYYEQYF
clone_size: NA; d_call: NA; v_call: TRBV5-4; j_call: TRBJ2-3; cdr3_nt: TGTGCCAGCAGCGTCCCCGAGCCTGGGGGGGATACGCAGTATTTT; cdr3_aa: CASSVPEPGGDTQYF
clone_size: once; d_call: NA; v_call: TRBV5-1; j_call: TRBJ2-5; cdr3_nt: TGCGCCAGCAGCTTGCGCCAAGAGACCCAGTACTTC; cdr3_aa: CASSLRQETQYF
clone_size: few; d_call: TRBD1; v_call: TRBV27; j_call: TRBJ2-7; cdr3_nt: TGTGCCTCCCGGACAGGGCTTGGGGAGCAGTACTTC; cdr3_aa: CASRTGLGEQYF
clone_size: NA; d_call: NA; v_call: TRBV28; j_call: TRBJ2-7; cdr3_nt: TGTGCCAGCAGTCAGGACAGCAACTCCTACGAGCAGTACTTC; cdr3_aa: CASSQDSNSYEQYF
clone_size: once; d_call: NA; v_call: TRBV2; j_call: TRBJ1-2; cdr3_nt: TGTGCCAGCAGTGGGACAGAAAGGTTCGGCTACACCTTC; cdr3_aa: CASSGTERFGYTF
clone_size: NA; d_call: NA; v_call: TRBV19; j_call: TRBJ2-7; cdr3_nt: TGTGCCAGTCGCCAGGGTGCCGAGCAGTACTTC; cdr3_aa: CASRQGAEQYF
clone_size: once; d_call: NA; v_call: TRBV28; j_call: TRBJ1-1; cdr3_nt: TGTGCCAGCAGGGGAGGGTGGAGGGGCGCTGAAGCTTTCTTT; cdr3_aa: CASRGGWRGAEAFF
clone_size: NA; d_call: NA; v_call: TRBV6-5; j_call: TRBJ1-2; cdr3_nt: TGTGCCAGCAGTTACTCGGCAGGGAACTATGGCTACACCTTC; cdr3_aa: CASSYSAGNYGYTF
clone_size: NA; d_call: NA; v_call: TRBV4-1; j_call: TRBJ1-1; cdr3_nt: TGCGCCAGCAGCCAAGGGCCGGGCGGGAGCACTGAAGCTTTCTTT; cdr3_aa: CASSQGPGGSTEAFF
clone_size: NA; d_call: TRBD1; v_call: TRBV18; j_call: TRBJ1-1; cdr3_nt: TGTGCCAGCTCACCTCGGAGCCAGGGGGCGCGGGATACTGAAGCTTTCTTT; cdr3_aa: CASSPRSQGARDTEAFF
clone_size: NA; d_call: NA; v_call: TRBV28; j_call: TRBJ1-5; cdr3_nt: TGTGCCAGCAGTTTAGGGGCGAGGCAGCCCCAGCATTTT; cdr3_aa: CASSLGARQPQHF
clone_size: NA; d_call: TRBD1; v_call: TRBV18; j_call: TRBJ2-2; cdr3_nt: TGTGCCAGCTCACCAAACGACAGGGCGTCCGGGGAGCTGTTTTTT; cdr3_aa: CASSPNDRASGELFF
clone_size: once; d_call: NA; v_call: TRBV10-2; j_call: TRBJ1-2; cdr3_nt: TGCGCCAGCAAGGAGGGATCACGATTCAGGGGCTACACCTTC; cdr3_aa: CASKEGSRFRGYTF
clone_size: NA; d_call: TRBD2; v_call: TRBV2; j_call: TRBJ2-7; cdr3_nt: TGTGCCAGCAGTGAGGGGACTAGCTACGAGCAGTACTTC; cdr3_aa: CASSEGTSYEQYF
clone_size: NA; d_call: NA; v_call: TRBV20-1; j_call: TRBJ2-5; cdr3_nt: TGCAGTGCTAGAGCGGGAGAGACCCAGTACTTC; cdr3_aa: CSARAGETQYF
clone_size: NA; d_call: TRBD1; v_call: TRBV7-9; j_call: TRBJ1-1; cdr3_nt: TGTGCCAGCAGCTCGGCAGGGGGCTTGAACACTGAAGCTTTCTTT; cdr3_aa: CASSSAGGLNTEAFF
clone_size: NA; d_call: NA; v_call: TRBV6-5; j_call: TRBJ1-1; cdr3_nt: TGTGCCAGCAGTCAAACAGGGCGGAACACTGAAGCTTTCTTT; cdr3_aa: CASSQTGRNTEAFF
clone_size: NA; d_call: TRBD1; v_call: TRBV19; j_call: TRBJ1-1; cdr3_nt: TGTGCCAGTAGTAACAGGGGGCGCGGCACTGAAGCTTTCTTT; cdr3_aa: CASSNRGRGTEAFF
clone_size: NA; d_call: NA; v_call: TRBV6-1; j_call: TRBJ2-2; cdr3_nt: TGTGCCAGCAGGCAGCGGGACATGAACACCGGGGAGCTGTTTTTT; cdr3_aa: CASRQRDMNTGELFF
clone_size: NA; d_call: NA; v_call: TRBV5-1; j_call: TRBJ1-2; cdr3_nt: TGCGCCAGCACCGACAGCTATGGCTACACCTTC; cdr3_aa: CASTDSYGYTF
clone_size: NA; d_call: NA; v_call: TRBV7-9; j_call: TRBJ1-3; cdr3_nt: TGTGCCAGCAGCTCGGCAGGCGGAAACACCATATATTTT; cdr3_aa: CASSSAGGNTIYF
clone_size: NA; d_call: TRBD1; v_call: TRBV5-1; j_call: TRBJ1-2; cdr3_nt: TGCGCCAGCAGCGCAGAGACAGGGAATGGCTACACCTTC; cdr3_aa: CASSAETGNGYTF
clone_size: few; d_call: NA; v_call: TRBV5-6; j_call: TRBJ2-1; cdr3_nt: TGTGCCAGCAGCTTGGCCGGGAACGAGCAGTTCTTC; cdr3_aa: CASSLAGNEQFF
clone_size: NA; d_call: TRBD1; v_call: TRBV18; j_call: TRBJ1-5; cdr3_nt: TGTGCCAGCTCACGAACGGGACAGGGGAATAATCAGCCCCAGCATTTT; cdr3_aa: CASSRTGQGNNQPQHF
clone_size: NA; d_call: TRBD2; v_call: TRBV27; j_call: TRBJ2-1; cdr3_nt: TGTGCCAGCAGCCGATCGCTAGCGGGGGGGATCGATGAGCAGTTCTTC; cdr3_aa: CASSRSLAGGIDEQFF
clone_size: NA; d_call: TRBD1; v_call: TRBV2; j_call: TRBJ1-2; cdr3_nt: TGTGCCAGCAGTGAAGACGGGTGGGGACAGATGACCTATGGCTACACCTTC; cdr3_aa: CASSEDGWGQMTYGYTF
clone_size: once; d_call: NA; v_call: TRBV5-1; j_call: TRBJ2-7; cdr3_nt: TGCGCCAGCAGCTTGGAATCGGACGACCGGGGAGGCGAGCAGTACTTC; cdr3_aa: CASSLESDDRGGEQYF
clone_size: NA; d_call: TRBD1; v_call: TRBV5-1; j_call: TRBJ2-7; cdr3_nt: TGCGCCAGCAGCTTTAGACAGGGGGACCACGAGCAGTACTTC; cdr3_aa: CASSFRQGDHEQYF
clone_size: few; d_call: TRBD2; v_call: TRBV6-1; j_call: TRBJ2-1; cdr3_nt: TGTGCCAGCAGTGAAGAGCTAGCGGGGGTCTACAATGAGCAGTTCTTC; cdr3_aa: CASSEELAGVYNEQFF
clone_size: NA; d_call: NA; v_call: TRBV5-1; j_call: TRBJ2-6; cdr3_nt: TGCGCCAGCAGCTTGGGAGACACGTCTGGGGCCAACGTCCTGACTTTC; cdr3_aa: CASSLGDTSGANVLTF
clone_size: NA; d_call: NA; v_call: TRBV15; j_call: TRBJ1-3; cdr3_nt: TGTGCCACCAGCGAGGGCTTTGGGGGGGGCACCATATATTTT; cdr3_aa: CATSEGFGGGTIYF
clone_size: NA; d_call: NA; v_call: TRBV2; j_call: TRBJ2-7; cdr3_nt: TGTGCCAGCAGTGAAGCGCTTCTCGGCGAGCAGTACTTC; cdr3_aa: CASSEALLGEQYF
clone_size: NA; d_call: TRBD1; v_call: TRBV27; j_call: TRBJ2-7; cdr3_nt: TGTGCCAGCAGTTCACCGGGACAGAGCTCCTACGAGCAGTACTTC; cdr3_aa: CASSSPGQSSYEQYF
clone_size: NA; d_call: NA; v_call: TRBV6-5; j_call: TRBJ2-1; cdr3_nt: TGTGCCAGCAGTTACTCGGCGGGGTTGGGGAATGAGCAGTTCTTC; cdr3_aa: CASSYSAGLGNEQFF
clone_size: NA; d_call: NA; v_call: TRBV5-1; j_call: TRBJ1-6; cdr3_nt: TGCGCCAGCAGCTTGGGGAGTTATAATTCACCCCTCCACTTT; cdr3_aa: CASSLGSYNSPLHF
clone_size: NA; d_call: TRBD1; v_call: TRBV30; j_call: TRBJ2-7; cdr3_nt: TGTGCCTGGAGGAGGACAGGGGCGGGATACGAGCAGTACTTC; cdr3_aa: CAWRRTGAGYEQYF
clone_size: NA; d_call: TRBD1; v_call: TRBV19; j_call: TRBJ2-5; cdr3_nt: TGTGCCAGTAGCCGGACAGGGGGGTCCGAGACCCAGTACTTC; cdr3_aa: CASSRTGGSETQYF
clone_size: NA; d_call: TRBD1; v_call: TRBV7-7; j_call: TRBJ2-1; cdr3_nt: TGTGCCAGCAGCAAGACAGGGGCGCTTTACAATGAGCAGTTCTTC; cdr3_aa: CASSKTGALYNEQFF
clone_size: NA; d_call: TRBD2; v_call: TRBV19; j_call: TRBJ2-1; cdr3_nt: TGTGCCAGTAGTAACATTGGGCGGCGGGGGGGGTTTAGGGGTCTATTCAATGAGCAGTTCTTC; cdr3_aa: CASSNIGRRGGFRGLFNEQFF
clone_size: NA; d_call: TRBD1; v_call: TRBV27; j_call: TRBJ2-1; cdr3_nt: TGTGCCAGCAGGATACCCGACAGGGTCAATGAGCAGTTCTTC; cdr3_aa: CASRIPDRVNEQFF
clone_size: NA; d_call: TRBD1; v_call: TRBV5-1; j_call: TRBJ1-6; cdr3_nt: TGCGCCAGCAGCCCAACGCGGACAGGGGGCTATTCACCCCTCCACTTT; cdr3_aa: CASSPTRTGGYSPLHF
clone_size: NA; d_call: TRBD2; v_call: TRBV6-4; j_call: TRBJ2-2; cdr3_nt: TGTGCCAGCAGTGACCTCGAGCGGGGGGGGACCGGGGAGCTGTTTTTT; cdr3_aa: CASSDLERGGTGELFF
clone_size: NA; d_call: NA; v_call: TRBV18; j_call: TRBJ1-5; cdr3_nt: TGTGCCAGCTCATCAAGCCAGGGGAGCAATCAGCCCCAGCATTTT; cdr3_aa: CASSSSQGSNQPQHF
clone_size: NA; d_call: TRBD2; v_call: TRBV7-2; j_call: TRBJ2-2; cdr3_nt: TGTGCCAGATCGGGAGGGCCTTACACCGGGGAGCTGTTTTTT; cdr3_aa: CARSGGPYTGELFF
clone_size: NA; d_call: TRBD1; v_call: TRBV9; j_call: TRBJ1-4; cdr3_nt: TGTGCCAGCAGCCCCCGTTCGGGACAGGGTAGTGAAAAACTGTTTTTT; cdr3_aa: CASSPRSGQGSEKLFF
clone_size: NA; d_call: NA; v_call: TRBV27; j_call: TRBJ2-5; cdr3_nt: TGTGCCAGCAGTACAGGGTTTCAAGAGACCCAGTACTTC; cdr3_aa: CASSTGFQETQYF